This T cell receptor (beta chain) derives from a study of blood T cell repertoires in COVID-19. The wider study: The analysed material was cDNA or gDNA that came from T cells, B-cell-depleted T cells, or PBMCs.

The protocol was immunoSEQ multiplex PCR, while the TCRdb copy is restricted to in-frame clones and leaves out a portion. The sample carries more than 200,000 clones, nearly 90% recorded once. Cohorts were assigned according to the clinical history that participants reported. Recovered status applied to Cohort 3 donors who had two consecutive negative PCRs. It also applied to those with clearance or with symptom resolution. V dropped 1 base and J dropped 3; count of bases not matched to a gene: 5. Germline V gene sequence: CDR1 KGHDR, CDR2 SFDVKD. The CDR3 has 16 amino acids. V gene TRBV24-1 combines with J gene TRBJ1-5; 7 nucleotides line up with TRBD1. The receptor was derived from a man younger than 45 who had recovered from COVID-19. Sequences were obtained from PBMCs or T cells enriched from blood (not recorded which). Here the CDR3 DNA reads TGTGCCACCAGTGATTTCTACAGGGGTTCCAATCAGCCCCAGCATTTT. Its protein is CATSDFYRGSNQPQHF.